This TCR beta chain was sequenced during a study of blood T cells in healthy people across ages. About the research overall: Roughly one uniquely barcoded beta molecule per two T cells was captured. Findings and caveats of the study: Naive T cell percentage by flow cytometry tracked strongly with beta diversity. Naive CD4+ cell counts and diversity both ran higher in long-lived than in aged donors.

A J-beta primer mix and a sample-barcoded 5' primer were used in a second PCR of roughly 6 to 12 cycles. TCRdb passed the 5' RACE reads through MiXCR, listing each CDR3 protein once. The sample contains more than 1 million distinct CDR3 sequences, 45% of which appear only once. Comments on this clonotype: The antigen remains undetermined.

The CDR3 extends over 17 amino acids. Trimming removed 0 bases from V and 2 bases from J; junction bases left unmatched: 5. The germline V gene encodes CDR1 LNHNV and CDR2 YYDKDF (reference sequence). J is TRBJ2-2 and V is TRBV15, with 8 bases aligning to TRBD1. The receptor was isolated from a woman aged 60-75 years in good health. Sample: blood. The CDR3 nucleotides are TGTGCCACCAGCAGAGATCGGACAGGGTTTAACACCGGGGAGCTGTTTTTT. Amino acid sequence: CATSRDRTGFNTGELFF.